The 12 T cell receptor beta chains below come from one sample, sequenced in a study of cytomegalovirus exposure and HLA in healthy donors. Primers: 60 Vbeta forward and 13 Jbeta reverse. The assay was immunoSEQ multiplex PCR, and TCRdb's table has in-frame clones only and misses some. This sample yields roughly 130,000 clones, of which around 80% are seen a single time; less than 3.5% belongs to the top ten. Sequenced material: PBMCs. These receptors originate from a man aged 50-60 years in good health and CMV-seronegative.

The chain recombines TRBV5-1 with TRBJ2-7; 11 bases fit TRBD1. Germline assignment: CDR1 SGHRS and CDR2 YFSETQ. This CDR3 has 15 amino acids. V lost 1 base, J lost 6 bases, and 6 bases stayed unmatched. For the CDR3, the DNA is TGCGCCAGCAGCTTGCAGGGGACAGGGGGGTCCGAGCAGTACTTC. The encoded protein is CASSLQGTGGSEQYF.

The rearrangement uses TRBV15 and TRBJ1-2; 11 bases align to TRBD1. The CDR3 runs to 17 residues. J was trimmed by 5 bases and V by 5 bases; bases with no gene match: 13. The V gene's germline CDR1 is LNHNV and CDR2 YYDKDF (reference sequence). Written as DNA, the CDR3 is TGTGCCACCAGCGGTAGGTGGACAGGGGGCGATAGTTATGGCTACACCTTC. Amino acids: CATSGRWTGGDSYGYTF.

The V gene is TRBV7-8, the J gene TRBJ1-1; a weak D match, TRBD1 (5 bases). The CDR3 length is 16 residues. Germline assignment: CDR1 SGHVS and CDR2 FQNEAQ. The V end lost 5 bases, the J end lost 1 base, and 17 bases lay between the germline ends. CDR3 in DNA: TGTGCCAGCAGCCCACGGGGGGGGAGGACGAACACTGAAGCTTTCTTT. This encodes CASSPRGGRTNTEAFF.

The V and J genes are TRBV18 and TRBJ1-2; D unresolved. CDR3 length: 13 amino acids. Trimming removed 3 bases at V and 3 bases at J, with 8 bases between. CDR1 and CDR2 (germline): KGHSH, LQKENI. Here the CDR3 DNA reads TGTGCCAGCTCACCGGCACGGGACTATGGCTACACCTTC. This codes for CASSPARDYGYTF.

V usage is TRBV9 and J usage is TRBJ1-6; no reliable D call. Trimming took 0 bases from V and 8 from J, leaving 12 bases between them. CDR3 length: 15 residues. Germline V lookup: CDR1 SGDLS, CDR2 YYNGEE. The CDR3 here is CASSVEFSSYSPLHF. CDR3 in DNA: TGTGCCAGCAGCGTAGAGTTTAGTTCGTATTCACCCCTCCACTTT.

The chain joins TRBV5-1 to TRBJ2-1; D perhaps matches TRBD2 (6 bases). V dropped 4 bases and J dropped 0 bases, with 11 bases sitting between them. The length of the CDR3 is 15 residues. The germline V gene has CDR1 SGHRS and CDR2 YFSETQ. The CDR3 spells CASSPGTYSYNEQFF. CDR3 DNA: TGCGCCAGCAGCCCCGGGACTTACTCCTACAATGAGCAGTTCTTC.

The chain uses TRBV29-1 and TRBJ2-3; TRBD2 matches 9 bases. V shed 6 bases, J shed 2 bases, and the junction held 9 bases outside the gene matches. In germline, CDR1 is SQVTM, CDR2 ANQGSEA. This CDR3 comprises 15 residues. DNA of the CDR3: TGCAGCGTCCAACTCGCTAGCGGGGACACAGATACGCAGTATTTT. Its translation is CSVQLASGDTDTQYF.

The V call is TRBV5-1, the J call TRBJ2-1; D is possibly TRBD1 (8 bases). Germline V CDR1 and CDR2: SGHRS, YFSETQ. V lost 3 bases, J lost 8 bases, and 18 bases lay in between. The CDR3 has 15 residues. As DNA, the CDR3 is TGCGCCAGCAGCTCTGGACAGGGAGGGTTCGATGAGCAGTTCTTC. It specifies CASSSGQGGFDEQFF.

The rearrangement links TRBV18 to TRBJ1-1; TRBD1 agrees at 9 bases. This CDR3 contains 15 residues. The germline CDR1 and CDR2 sequences are KGHSH and LQKENI. With 1 base clipped from V and 11 bases from J, the junction kept 11 bases outside the gene matches. Here the CDR3 DNA reads TGTGCCAGCTCACCACGAGAAACAGGGGGCAGGAGGGCTTTCTTT. This sequence encodes CASSPRETGGRRAFF.

This clone was seen a few times. The chain uses TRBV10-3 and TRBJ2-1, with TRBD1 identical over 10 bases. V shed 7 bases and J 5 bases; nucleotides not matched to a gene: 5. The V gene's germline CDR1 is ENHRY and CDR2 SYGVKD. The CDR3 covers 14 residues. DNA for the CDR3: TGTGCCATCAAAACCGGGACAGGGGACAATGAGCAGTTCTTC. Encoded protein: CAIKTGTGDNEQFF.

The CDR3 DNA follows: TGCGCCAGCACTCCCCCAGGAACAGACGGGAAGGTAGGCAAAAGTAATGAAAAACTGTTTTTT. Encoded protein: CASTPPGTDGKVGKSNEKLFF. The chain links TRBV10-2 to TRBJ1-4; D is uncertain. Trimming took 7 bases from V and 4 from J, leaving 34 bases between them. The CDR3 sequence is 21 residues long. CDR1 is WSHSY and CDR2 is SAAADI in the germline V gene.

The V and J genes are TRBV6-5 and TRBJ1-4; 8 positions agree with TRBD1. Trimming took 0 bases from V and 4 from J; bases not matched to a gene: 4. CDR1 and CDR2 from the germline V gene are MNHEY and SVGAGI. This CDR3 has 16 amino acids. The CDR3 sequence: CASSYSTGASNEKLFF. CDR3 bases: TGTGCCAGCAGTTACTCGACAGGGGCAAGTAATGAAAAACTGTTTTTT.